What follows are 25 T cell receptor beta chains derived from one specimen sequenced in a study of cytomegalovirus exposure and HLA in healthy donors. Primers for the PCR totalled 60 Vbeta and 13 Jbeta. Data came from immunoSEQ multiplex PCR; TCRdb stores just in-frame clones and leaves some out. Of some 91,000 clones listed, about 80% are singletons. The sequenced sample consisted of PBMCs. These receptors came from a middle-aged man in good health and CMV-seronegative.

The genes are TRBV5-4 and TRBJ2-5, with 15 bases matching TRBD2. This CDR3 spans 16 amino acids. V lost 4 bases and J lost 4; bases outside the gene matches: 5. The germline V gene encodes CDR1 SGHNT and CDR2 YYREEE (reference sequence). The CDR3 nucleotides read TGTGCCAGCAGCGTACGGACTAGCGGGGGGGGAGAGACCCAGTACTTC. Its translation is CASSVRTSGGGETQYF.

This chain connects TRBV2 to TRBJ1-5; possible D gene TRBD1, 6 bases. The CDR3 length is 17 residues. CDR1 is SNHLY, CDR2 FYNNEI, per germline. V was pared by 4 bases and J by 0 bases, with 16 bases between. The CDR3 spells CASSVEGQGHSNQPQHF. DNA of the CDR3: TGTGCCAGCAGTGTTGAGGGGCAGGGGCATAGCAATCAGCCCCAGCATTTT.

This chain links TRBV10-3 with TRBJ1-1, with D unresolved. The length of the CDR3 is 14 residues. V shed 4 bases and J shed 0 bases, with 9 bases lying between them. Germline-derived CDR1 and CDR2 are ENHRY and SYGVKD. The CDR3 loop is CAISGGGLNTEAFF. The CDR3 nucleotides read TGTGCCATCAGTGGTGGAGGGCTGAACACTGAAGCTTTCTTT.

The rearrangement joins TRBV6-5 to TRBJ1-1; tentatively, D is TRBD1 (5 bases). CDR1 MNHEY and CDR2 SVGAGI come from the germline V gene. V shed 6 bases and J shed 4 bases, with 9 bases lying between them. The CDR3 totals 12 residues. CDR3 nucleotide sequence: TGTGCCAGCAGCCAGGGTCGCACTGAAGCTTTCTTT. It yields the protein CASSQGRTEAFF.

The chain is built from TRBV5-1 and TRBJ2-6, with D possibly TRBD1 on 5 matching bases. The CDR3 contains 16 residues. Germline CDR1 reads SGHRS; CDR2 reads YFSETQ. Trimming shortened V by 4 bases and J by 4 bases, and 15 bases separated the two germline ends. CDR3 DNA sequence: TGCGCCAGCAGCCCGTTTGGGGCTTCAGGGGCCAACGTCCTGACTTTC. This translates into CASSPFGASGANVLTF.

The chain employs TRBV7-2 and TRBJ2-3, with D tentatively TRBD2 (7 bases). With 2 bases removed from V and 3 bases from J, the gap between germline ends came to 12 bases. The CDR3 spans 15 residues. Germline loops: CDR1 SGHTA, CDR2 FQGNSA. The CDR3 loop reads CASSLLGGPTDTQYF. In DNA form, the CDR3 reads TGTGCCAGCAGCTTATTGGGGGGGCCTACAGATACGCAGTATTTT.

This clone came up once. The rearrangement joins TRBV5-4 to TRBJ2-7, with no clear D. The CDR3 has 14 amino acids. V lost 3 bases and J 2 bases, leaving 12 bases between the germline ends. CDR1 and CDR2 (germline): SGHNT, YYREEE (reference sequence). Here the CDR3 DNA reads TGTGCCAGCAGCTCCTCGACTGTAACCTACGAGCAGTACTTC. Amino acid sequence: CASSSSTVTYEQYF.

The rearrangement uses TRBV18 and TRBJ2-7; no firm D call. The germline V gene has CDR1 KGHSH and CDR2 LQKENI. This CDR3 has 16 amino acids. V lost 3 bases and J lost 4, with 19 bases in between. The CDR3 nucleotides are TGTGCCAGCTCACCTACTATTACGGTAACTGGGTACGAGCAGTACTTC. It translates to CASSPTITVTGYEQYF.

This chain links TRBV2 with TRBJ1-1, with 8 bases aligning to TRBD1. Per germline, CDR1 SNHLY and CDR2 FYNNEI. The ends lost 2 bases at V and 1 base at J; junction bases unmatched: 0. CDR3 length: 14 amino acids. For the CDR3, the DNA is TGTGCCAGCAGTGAACAGGGGGCGAACACTGAAGCTTTCTTT. Translating gives CASSEQGANTEAFF.

The gene calls are TRBV28 and TRBJ1-6; D perhaps matches TRBD1 (6 bases). Germline values: CDR1 MDHEN, CDR2 SYDVKM. CDR3 length equals 14 residues. V was shortened by 5 bases and J by 6 bases, with 11 bases between the two germline ends. The CDR3 bases are TGTGCCAGCAGTGGGGAGGGGGGTAATTCACCCCTCCACTTT. Encoded protein: CASSGEGGNSPLHF.

The chain uses TRBV9 and TRBJ1-1; 7 bases map to TRBD1. The CDR3 spans 16 residues. The V gene end was trimmed by 0 bases and the J gene end by 0 bases; junction bases not matched to a gene: 5. Germline values: CDR1 SGDLS, CDR2 YYNGEE. The CDR3 DNA sequence: TGTGCCAGCAGCGTAGAACCAGGGGGTGTGAACACTGAAGCTTTCTTT. It translates to CASSVEPGGVNTEAFF.

To note about this clone: Because it lacks the conserved phenylalanine or tryptophan at the end, this CDR3 is likely a read error. The limits of the CDR3 on the DNA are not certain, so only TCRdb's listed CDR3 is given. The chain has TRBV28 and TRBJ1-1; the D call of TRBD1 is as the table states it, not checked on the DNA. Termini included, the CDR3 measures 13 amino acids. Germline V CDR1 and CDR2: MDHEN, SYDVKM. The CDR3 loop reads CASSFLGSGSHTL.

V usage is TRBV28 and J usage is TRBJ2-1; D call uncertain. CDR3 length: 16 amino acids. The ends were cut back, 5 bases at V and 3 bases at J, with 17 bases in the middle. CDR1 is MDHEN and CDR2 is SYDVKM in the germline V gene. The CDR3 region has the DNA TGTGCCAGCAGTAATCCCCTCCGGGTTGACTACAATGAGCAGTTCTTC. It yields the protein CASSNPLRVDYNEQFF.

The CDR3 bases are TGTGCCAGCAGGTACGGACAGGGTTATCAGCCCCAGCATTTT. It codes for CASRYGQGYQPQHF. This sequence joins TRBV2 and TRBJ1-5, with TRBD1 matching 8 bases. This CDR3 spans 14 amino acids. Germline CDR1 is SNHLY and CDR2 is FYNNEI. The trim removed 6 bases at V and 5 bases at J, leaving 6 bases unmatched.

V usage is TRBV5-1 and J usage is TRBJ2-1; 7 nucleotides align to TRBD1. The CDR3 is made up of 14 amino acids. The junction had 8 bases not matched to a gene; V was cut back by 2 bases and J by 9 bases. Germline CDR1 SGHRS, CDR2 YFSETQ. CDR3 in DNA: TGCGCCAGCAGCTTCTTGGACAGGCAGAGTGAGCAGTTCTTC. Translation gives CASSFLDRQSEQFF.

The chain recombines TRBV27 with TRBJ1-1; a weak D match, TRBD1 (5 bases). V was pared by 11 bases and J by 7 bases, with 17 bases between. CDR3 length: 12 residues. Germline V gene data show CDR1 as MNHEY and CDR2 as SMNVEV (reference sequence). The CDR3 DNA sequence: TGTGCCGTCTTGCGGGGGAAGAGTGAAGCTTTCTTT. It codes for CAVLRGKSEAFF.

The rearrangement links TRBV6-5 to TRBJ1-1; 7 bases align to TRBD1. With 2 bases clipped from V and 6 bases from J, the junction kept 9 bases outside the gene matches. CDR3 length equals 15 residues. From germline, CDR1 is MNHEY and CDR2 SVGAGI. CDR3 DNA sequence: TGTGCCAGCAGTTACCAACAGGGGAAGGGTCCTGAAGCTTTCTTT. It codes for CASSYQQGKGPEAFF.

V is TRBV19 and J is TRBJ1-2; D possibly corresponds to TRBD1 (5 bases). This CDR3 is built from 16 residues. Germline values: CDR1 LNHDA, CDR2 SQIVND (reference sequence). V was clipped by 5 bases and J by 7 bases, with 23 bases between them. CDR3: CASSPRTRPDQGGYTF. The DNA of the CDR3 is TGTGCCAGTAGTCCTCGGACTAGACCCGACCAGGGTGGCTACACCTTC. Together with reference TRBV19 and TRBJ1-2, the CDR3 gives the full variable domain: DGGITQSPKYLFRKEGQNVTLSCEQNLNHDAMYWYRQDPGQGLRLIYYSQIVNDFQKGDIAEGYSVSREKKESFPLTVTSAQKNPTAFYLCASSPRTRPDQGGYTFGSGTRLTVV.

V usage is TRBV14 and J usage is TRBJ2-3; D perhaps matches TRBD2 (5 bases). This CDR3 has 12 amino acids. The germline gives CDR1 SGHDN, CDR2 FVKESK. V lost 3 bases and J 7 bases, leaving 8 bases between the germline ends. The CDR3 reads CASSHLGNTQYF. CDR3 in DNA: TGTGCCAGCAGCCATCTCGGGAATACGCAGTATTTT.

Concerning this clone: Distinct nucleotide sequences in the sample also encode this CDR3. This chain uses TRBV18 with TRBJ2-7; 10 bases align to TRBD1. Germline V CDR1 and CDR2: KGHSH, LQKENI. The CDR3 length is 16 residues. The V gene end was trimmed by 2 bases and the J gene end by 3 bases; junction bases not matched to a gene: 7. The CDR3 loop is CASSPGRDRGIYEQYF. In nucleotides, the CDR3 is TGTGCCAGCTCACCAGGAAGGGACAGGGGCATCTACGAGCAGTACTTC.

The V call is TRBV2, the J call TRBJ1-3, with no clear D. V gave up 5 bases and J gave up 4 bases, with 9 bases separating them. This CDR3 comprises 13 residues. From germline, CDR1 is SNHLY and CDR2 FYNNEI. In DNA, the CDR3 is TGTGCCAGCAGTACAGAGCTCGGAAACACCATATATTTT. This translates into CASSTELGNTIYF.

The rearrangement uses TRBV6-6 and TRBJ2-5, with TRBD2 identical over 7 bases. Germline V gene lookup returns CDR1 MNHNY and CDR2 SVGAGI (reference sequence). This CDR3 has 15 amino acids. Trimming cost V 0 bases and J 3 bases; bases outside gene matches: 4. The CDR3 coding sequence is TGTGCCAGCAGTTACTCGAGGCTAGCGGAAGAGACCCAGTACTTC. Translation gives CASSYSRLAEETQYF.

This rearrangement joins TRBV5-1 to TRBJ2-7; D possibly corresponds to TRBD1 (5 bases). This CDR3 is 12 amino acids long. V was shortened by 2 bases and J by 6 bases, with 9 bases between the two germline ends. From germline, CDR1 is SGHRS and CDR2 YFSETQ. CDR3 nucleotides: TGCGCCAGCAGCTTTCAGGGCGGCGAGCAGTACTTC. Translated: CASSFQGGEQYF.

The chain couples TRBV6-4 to TRBJ1-1; TRBD1 matches 8 bases. V trimming: 10 bases; J trimming: 5 bases; junction bases outside the gene matches: 9. Germline CDR1 MRHNA, CDR2 SNTAGT. CDR3 length equals 13 residues. The CDR3 loop reads CANNQGAGTEAFF. In DNA form, the CDR3 reads TGTGCCAACAACCAGGGGGCAGGGACTGAAGCTTTCTTT.

The chain recombines TRBV7-9 with TRBJ1-2; 8 positions match TRBD1. V lost 1 base and J lost 7; bases outside the gene matches: 5. Germline CDR1 and CDR2: SEHNR and FQNEAQ (reference sequence). The CDR3 is made up of 14 amino acids. The CDR3 DNA reads as TGTGCCAGCAGCTTAGGTCAGGGGGCGCGTGGCTACACCTTC. Translated: CASSLGQGARGYTF.